One sample yielded the 2 T cell receptor beta chains listed below, sequenced in a study of PD-1 blockade in classical Hodgkin lymphoma. Only in-frame clones appear in the TCRdb table, and some are missing; sequencing was by immunoSEQ multiplex PCR. The top ten clones hold 6.5% to 7.5% of a sample with approximately 100,000 clones, approximately 90% of them seen once. Each patient relapsed following autologous stem cell transplantation, and prior brentuximab vedotin exposure differed. This specimen was peripheral blood mononuclear cells (PBMCs), taken before the second cycle of nivolumab. The receptors shown here come from a human donor with classical Hodgkin lymphoma.

This clone was detected only a few times. The chain is built from TRBV7-2 and TRBJ2-2, with 9 positions matching TRBD1. After removal of 3 bases from V and 5 bases from J, the junction contained 4 bases not matched to a gene. In germline, CDR1 is SGHTA, CDR2 FQGNSA. The CDR3 has 15 amino acids. The CDR3 DNA reads TGTGCCAGCAGCTTGGGGACAGGGAGTACCGGGGAGCTGTTTTTT. Protein: CASSLGTGSTGELFF.

The chain has TRBV28 and TRBJ1-1; tentatively, D is TRBD1 (5 bases). Germline V CDR1 and CDR2: MDHEN, SYDVKM. CDR3 length: 16 amino acids. The V gene lost 1 base and the J gene lost 3 bases, with 15 bases spanning the gap. The CDR3 reads CASSLSAGPGYTEAFF. CDR3 bases: TGTGCCAGCAGTTTATCGGCAGGGCCGGGGTACACTGAAGCTTTCTTT.